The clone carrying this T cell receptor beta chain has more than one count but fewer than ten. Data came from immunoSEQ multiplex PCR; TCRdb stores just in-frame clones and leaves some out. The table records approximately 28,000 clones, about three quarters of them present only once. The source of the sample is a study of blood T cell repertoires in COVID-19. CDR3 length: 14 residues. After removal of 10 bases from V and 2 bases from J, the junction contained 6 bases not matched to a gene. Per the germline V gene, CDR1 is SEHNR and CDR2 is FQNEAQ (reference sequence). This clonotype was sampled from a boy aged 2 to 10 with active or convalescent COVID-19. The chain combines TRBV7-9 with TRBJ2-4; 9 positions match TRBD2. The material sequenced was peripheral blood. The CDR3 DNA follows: TGTGCCACACAGACTAGCGGCACCAAAAACATTCAGTACTTC. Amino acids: CATQTSGTKNIQYF.